This note documents a single T cell receptor beta chain sequence. The antigen is not known. Trimming left V 5 bases short and J 3 bases short, with 10 bases between. Germline CDR1 is MNHEY and CDR2 is SVGAGI. The CDR3 runs to 13 residues. The entry originates in a study of T cells in localized non-small cell lung cancer. Only in-frame clones appear in the TCRdb table, and some are missing; sequencing was by immunoSEQ multiplex PCR. The sample holds tens of thousands of clones, around 80% seen once. General observations from the study: Overall survival was longer when the density of T cells in the blood was higher. Uninvolved nearby lung showed the greatest T cell clonality, exceeding that found in tumor.

The chain links TRBV6-5 to TRBJ1-1, with D hard to call. The source was peripheral blood, collected before any cancer treatment. This receptor was obtained from a female donor of 60 years or more with stage I lung adenocarcinoma. The DNA of the CDR3 is TGTGCCAGCAGTGGAGGAAAGGACACTGAAGCTTTCTTT. As protein: CASSGGKDTEAFF.